This TCR beta chain was identified in a study of blood T cells in healthy people across ages. Study-level findings and limits: Diversity of TCR beta correlated strongly with naive T cell percentage.

Through a sample-barcoded 5' primer and a J-beta primer mix, a second PCR was run for about 6 to 11 cycles. Every individual sample yielded 2.5 million or more paired-end reads (each containing CDR3). TCRdb re-analysed the 5' RACE reads in MiXCR, keeping a single row per CDR3 protein. Of roughly 1.9 million distinct CDR3 sequences in the sample, 30% to 40% were seen once. Total RNA extracted from each sample amounted to at least 5 micrograms. Concerning this clonotype: The antigen is unknown.

V shed 3 bases and J shed 5 bases, with 7 bases lying between them. The CDR3 consists of 13 residues. The sequence derives from a human donor in good health. The source material was blood. This chain connects TRBV12-3 or TRBV12-4 to TRBJ2-2; TRBD2 is a possible D gene (6 bases). The CDR3 DNA sequence: TGTGCCAGCAGTTTCGGGACTACCGGGGAGCTGTTTTTT. It codes for CASSFGTTGELFF.